This T cell receptor (beta chain) was recovered during a study of shared clonotypes between healthy human individuals (TCRdb year 2020). Context from the whole study: Three men and two women, aged 18 to 49 years, made up the cohort. Blood TCR repertoires of roughly 5 healthy adults were deeply sequenced to estimate repertoire size and the extent of clonotype sharing between individuals. To increase sequencing depth and limit assay-specific biases, different laboratories used diverse techniques to prepare libraries and sequence TCR repertoires. Per donor, leukapheresis produced somewhere between about 0.8 and 9.5 billion PBMCs. Findings and caveats that apply to the study as a whole: Pairwise subsampling indicated that sequencing depth was expected to affect the degree of clonotype sharing among donors. The genetic and exposure-history diversity represented was limited by the small number of donors. Sampling was restricted to blood, and TCR repertoires in tissue are likely to differ from TCR repertoires in blood.

The donors were healthy, HIV-negative adults who had no recently reported acute infections or vaccinations. Only Caucasian adults living in Nashville, Tennessee, USA were represented among the donors. For unsorted samples, about 90 million PBMCs were counted, and genomic DNA was extracted using the QIAamp DNA Blood Mini kit. After blood collection by leukapheresis, PBMCs were isolated using Ficoll-Histopaque density gradient centrifugation and then cryopreserved in the vapor phase of liquid nitrogen. Points on this clone: Its antigen remains unidentified. Base qualities were left out, and no much larger clone turns up one base away.

Using the deep immunoSEQ assay, TCR CDR3 regions were amplified from genomic DNA by multiplex PCR. Genomic DNA extracted from each cell subset was distributed evenly over all wells of several immunoSEQ 96-well plates, and each plate served as one replicate. For unsorted PBMC, each replicate PCR was loaded with 250 to 300 ng genomic DNA, equivalent to tens of thousands of T cell genomes. Genomic DNA from unsorted PBMC was sequenced over ten immunoSEQ deep assay plates. The purified libraries were quantified using a Qubit 3.0 fluorometer, sized with a Bioanalyzer 2100, and then quantified again using the KAPA Library Quantification kit. Every immunoSEQ 96-well plate was sequenced on a dedicated single-read 150-cycle Illumina NextSeq 550 flow cell. The authors' pipeline ran thus. Because only junctional sequences without quality scores were contained in the immunoSEQ output, filtering matching that applied to full-length reads could not be performed. To assign V/J genes and CDR3, sequences were annotated using PyIR, a Python wrapper for IgBLAST v1.9, with IMGT germline references. Reads were filtered out if the reads had weak V/J assignments (E-value above 1e-6), no CDR3, stop codons, out-of-frame junctions, or ambiguous translated residues. V3J clonotypes were defined as sequences sharing an identical inferred V gene, J gene, and CDR3 amino acid sequence. The percentage overlap between two repertoires was calculated by dividing the number of shared unique clonotypes by the size of the smaller repertoire. Richness of each repertoire was evaluated using RTK rarefaction, the Chao1 estimator, and Recon v2.1 estimates of unobserved clonotypes. The clones in this table, taken by TCRdb from immuneACCESS, are in-frame only. Not every clone is retained; where verified, under half of the shortfall comes from an unresolved V gene, and the cause of the rest is unknown. V, J and clone size reflect that table, while D and trimming were determined from the DNA. This sample is represented by roughly 500,000 clones; 76% of them were singletons. The ten largest clones take up roughly 13% of the sample.

Counted from cysteine to phenylalanine, this CDR3 has 16 amino acids. The DNA shown is the 48-base CDR3, in frame from base 1. V sheds 1 base and J sheds 3 bases, leaving 14 bases between their ends. CDR1 SGHVS and CDR2 FQNEAQ are derived from the germline V gene. This clonotype originated in a woman aged 40 to 50 in good health. Some clones in this sample may be carry-over from other donors' samples. The sequencing input was PBMCs. The sequence joins TRBV7-8 to TRBJ2-3; the D gene cannot be resolved reliably. The nucleotides read TGTGCCAGCAGCTTAGGATCCGGGTGGAAGACAGATACGCAGTATTTT. This is translated as CASSLGSGWKTDTQYF. With all but the CDR3 taken from the reference TRBV7-8 and TRBJ2-3 genes, the full variable domain is: GAGVSQSPRYKVAKRGQDVALRCDPISGHVSLFWYQQALGQGPEFLTYFQNEAQLDKSGLPSDRFFAERPEGSVSTLKIQRTQQEDSAVYLCASSLGSGWKTDTQYFGPGTRLTVL.